The clone carrying this TCR beta chain was seen only a few times. The data stem from a study of immune characterization of retroperitoneal liposarcoma. V gave up 4 bases and J gave up 5 bases, with 18 bases separating them. The CDR3 loop spans 15 amino acids. Germline CDR1 reads SGHRS; CDR2 reads YFSETQ. TCRdb re-called the PCR reads through MiXCR, storing one row per CDR3 protein. Of 5,500 to 8,000 distinct CDR3 sequences in the sample, about 29% are singletons; the top ten hold around 30%. The TCR sequence derives from a female donor with retroperitoneal liposarcoma. This chain uses TRBV5-1 with TRBJ2-5, with D perhaps matching TRBD1 (7 bases). Sequences were obtained from tumor tissue. The CDR3 loop is CASSGGTAESETQYF. The CDR3 region has the DNA TGCGCCAGCAGCGGCGGGACAGCCGAGAGCGAGACCCAGTACTTC.